This TCR beta chain was recorded in a study of beta chain features in type 1 diabetes. As every portion of the isolated RNA was reverse transcribed, the sequencing read expressed TCRB transcripts. The assay was immunoSEQ multiplex PCR, and TCRdb's table has in-frame clones only and misses some. The table lists some 160,000 clones, less than 9.5% of them singletons. Germline lookup yields CDR1 KGHSH and CDR2 LQKENI. The V segment lost 6 bases and the J segment 0 bases; nucleotides outside the gene matches: 4. The CDR3 extends over 15 amino acids. Material for sequencing was central memory CD4+ T cells from blood. The chain couples TRBV18 to TRBJ2-2; 7 bases map to TRBD1. This TCR was sampled from a woman between 18 and 30 years old in good health. CDR3 in DNA: TGTGCCAGCTCCCCTACAGGGGCGAACACCGGGGAGCTGTTTTTT. Protein product: CASSPTGANTGELFF.